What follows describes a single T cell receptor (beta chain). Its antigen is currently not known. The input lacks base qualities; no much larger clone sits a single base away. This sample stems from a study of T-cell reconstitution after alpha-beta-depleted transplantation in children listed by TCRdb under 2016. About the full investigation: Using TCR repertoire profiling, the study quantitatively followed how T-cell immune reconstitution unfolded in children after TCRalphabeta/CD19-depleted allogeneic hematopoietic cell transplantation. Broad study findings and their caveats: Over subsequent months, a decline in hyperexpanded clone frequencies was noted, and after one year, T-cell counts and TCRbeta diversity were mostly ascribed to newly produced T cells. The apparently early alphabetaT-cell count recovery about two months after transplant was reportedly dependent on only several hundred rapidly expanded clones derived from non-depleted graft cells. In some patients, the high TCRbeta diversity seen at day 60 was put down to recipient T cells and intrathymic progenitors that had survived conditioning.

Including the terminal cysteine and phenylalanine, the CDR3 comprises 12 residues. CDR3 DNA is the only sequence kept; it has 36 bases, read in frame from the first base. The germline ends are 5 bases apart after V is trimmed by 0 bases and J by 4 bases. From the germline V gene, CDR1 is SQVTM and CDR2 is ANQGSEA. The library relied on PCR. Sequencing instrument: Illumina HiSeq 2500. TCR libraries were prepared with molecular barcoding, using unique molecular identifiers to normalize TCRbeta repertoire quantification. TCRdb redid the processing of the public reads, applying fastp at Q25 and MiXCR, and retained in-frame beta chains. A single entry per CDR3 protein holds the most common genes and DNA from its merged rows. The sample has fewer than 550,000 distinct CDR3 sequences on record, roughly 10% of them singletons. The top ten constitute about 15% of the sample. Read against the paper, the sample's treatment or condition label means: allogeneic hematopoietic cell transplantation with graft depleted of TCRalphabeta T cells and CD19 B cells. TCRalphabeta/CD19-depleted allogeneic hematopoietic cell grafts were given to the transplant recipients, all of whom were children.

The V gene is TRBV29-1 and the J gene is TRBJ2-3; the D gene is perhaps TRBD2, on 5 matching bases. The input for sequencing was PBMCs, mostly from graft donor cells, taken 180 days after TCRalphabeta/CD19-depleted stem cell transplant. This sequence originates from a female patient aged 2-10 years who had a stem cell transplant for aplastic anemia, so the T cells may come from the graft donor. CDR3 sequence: CSVEEGADTQYF. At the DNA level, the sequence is TGCAGCGTTGAAGAGGGAGCAGATACGCAGTATTTT.